The clone carrying this TCR beta chain was counted a few times. Its antigen is undetermined. This entry belongs to a study of cytomegalovirus exposure and HLA in healthy donors. Overall study findings and caveats: Only CMV serostatus was available as immune exposure information. Presence/absence analyses assumed roughly uniform sequencing depth across donors. A few CMV-associated chains were confirmed in vitro to be specific for CMV antigens. There were several of the most significant clusters that appeared linked to common viral pathogens in a later analysis.

The CDR3 length is 15 residues. The J segment lost 2 bases and the V segment lost 5 bases, leaving 3 bases of the junction unmatched. Germline values: CDR1 LNHDA, CDR2 SQIVND (reference sequence). In the PCR, 60 Vbeta and 13 Jbeta primers were used. The assay was immunoSEQ multiplex PCR, and TCRdb's table has in-frame clones only and misses some. The sample holds approximately 120,000 clones, more than 65% seen once. The sequencing input was PBMCs. This sequence originates from a man between 18 and 29 years old in good health and CMV-seronegative. The V and J genes are TRBV19 and TRBJ2-3, with 11 bases aligning to TRBD1. The CDR3 region has the DNA TGTGCCAGTAGTGGACAGGGGGCGACCACAGATACGCAGTATTTT. Translating gives CASSGQGATTDTQYF.